Described below is a single T cell receptor beta chain sequence and its context. The source of the sample is a study of shared clonotypes between healthy human individuals. The CDR3 is 14 amino acids. Germline-derived CDR1 and CDR2 are SEHNR and FQNEAQ (reference sequence). V lost 5 bases and J lost 7; bases outside the gene matches: 10. The assay was run at deep level. Sequencing was performed with immunoSEQ multiplex PCR; in TCRdb, only in-frame clones are kept and a portion is missing. There are 2 million to 3 million clones in the sample; 80% to 95% occur only once, and approximately 0.36% lies in the top ten.

The chain carries TRBV7-9 and TRBJ1-2; 7 nucleotides match TRBD1. Sample: naive CD4+ T cells from PBMCs. Subset: CD45RA+ positively selected. The source of this sequence is a man between 18 and 35 years old in good health. Some clones in this sample may be carry-over from other donors' samples. The CDR3 spells CASSPEQGRGGYTF. The DNA for the CDR3 is TGTGCCAGCAGCCCCGAACAGGGGCGGGGTGGCTACACCTTC. The full variable domain, its missing parts supplied by reference TRBV7-9 and TRBJ1-2, is DTGVSQNPRHKITKRGQNVTFRCDPISEHNRLYWYRQTLGQGPEFLTYFQNEAQLEKSRLLSDRFSAERPKGSFSTLEIQRTEQGDSAMYLCASSPEQGRGGYTFGSGTRLTVV.